This T cell receptor (beta chain) came from a study of CD8 T cells in ankylosing spondylitis. General study findings and limits: Significant enrichment of disease-linked clones was reported in matched ankylosing spondylitis synovial fluid. Made up of roughly 8 highly homologous variants, a TCR beta motif appeared characteristic of ankylosing spondylitis blood. Certain motif variants had earlier been reported in reactive arthritis synovial fluid and blood.

This clonotype has a handful of counts. As yet, its antigen is unknown. One entry per CDR3 protein, called by TCRdb with MiXCR from the 5' RACE reads. The sample comprises 250,000 or so distinct CDR3 sequences, about 24% of which are singletons, and approximately 0.61% rests with the top ten. The clonotype was recovered from a male donor with ankylosing spondylitis or in good health (not recorded which). Sample: blood, either unsorted or a sorted T cell fraction (not recorded which).

Here the CDR3 DNA reads TGCGCCAGCAGAAAAGTGGGGCAGACATCCTACGAGCAGTACTTC. The encoded protein is CASRKVGQTSYEQYF. V gene TRBV4-1 combines with J gene TRBJ2-7; weak D call: TRBD1 (5 bases). V lost 6 bases and J 1 base, leaving 16 bases between the germline ends. The CDR3 spans 15 residues. Germline V gene data show CDR1 as MGHRA and CDR2 as YSYEKL.